This T cell receptor (beta chain) derives from a study of CD8 T cells in ankylosing spondylitis. Making use of molecular barcodes, quantitative 5'-RACE generated TCR beta libraries. TCRdb re-derived calls from the 5' RACE reads in MiXCR, one entry per CDR3 protein. In the table there are roughly 700,000 distinct CDR3 sequences, roughly 19% of which are singletons. The table lists this clonotype with many counts. The antigen remains unidentified. Findings of the study overall: Clones linked to disease were reported to show significant enrichment in matched ankylosing spondylitis synovial fluid. Among TCR beta sequences, a motif of roughly 8 highly homologous variants appeared characteristic of ankylosing spondylitis blood.

The CDR3 has 17 residues. V gave up 6 bases and J gave up 6 bases; unmatched junction bases: 12. The rearrangement links TRBV12-3 or TRBV12-4 to TRBJ2-3; 13 nucleotides align to TRBD2. The sequencing sample was made of blood, either unsorted or a sorted T cell fraction (not recorded which). This sequence originates from a male donor with ankylosing spondylitis. Here the CDR3 reads CASSRPTSGGGWDTQYF. The CDR3 coding sequence is TGTGCCAGCAGCCGACCCACTAGCGGGGGGGGTTGGGATACGCAGTATTTT.